Following are 26 T cell receptor beta chains from one sample sequenced in a study of blood T cell repertoires in COVID-19. Here immunoSEQ multiplex PCR was the method, and the copy in TCRdb shows in-frame clones only, minus some. The data show approximately 130,000 clones, about 80% seen once. The sample consisted of peripheral blood. The origin of the receptors is a human donor in a cohort sampled during active COVID-19.

J is TRBJ2-7 and V is TRBV6-5; 7 bases agree with TRBD1. The ends lost 7 bases at V and 4 bases at J; junction bases unmatched: 10. The CDR3 contains 14 residues. From germline, CDR1 is MNHEY and CDR2 SVGAGI. Here the CDR3 reads CASTSGTEAYEQYF. CDR3 bases: TGTGCCAGCACTTCTGGGACAGAGGCTTACGAGCAGTACTTC.

This clone has more than one count but fewer than ten. The V call is TRBV10-2, the J call TRBJ2-7; TRBD1 aligns across 7 bases. With 2 bases clipped from V and 2 bases from J, the junction kept 6 bases outside the gene matches. The CDR3 totals 15 residues. CDR1 is WSHSY, CDR2 SAAADI, per germline. The CDR3 loop is CASSEVNRGAYEQYF. The DNA for the CDR3 is TGCGCCAGCAGTGAGGTGAACAGGGGAGCCTACGAGCAGTACTTC.

This clone was seen once. This sequence joins TRBV19 and TRBJ1-5; the match to TRBD1 covers 7 bases. J gave up 5 bases and V 5 bases, and 12 bases lay outside the gene matches. There are 16 residues in the CDR3. The germline V gene encodes CDR1 LNHDA and CDR2 SQIVND (reference sequence). CDR3 bases: TGTGCCAGTAGTGACAAGACAGGGACGATACATCAGCCCCAGCATTTT. It translates to CASSDKTGTIHQPQHF. Drawing the rest from reference TRBV19 and TRBJ1-5, the complete variable domain is DGGITQSPKYLFRKEGQNVTLSCEQNLNHDAMYWYRQDPGQGLRLIYYSQIVNDFQKGDIAEGYSVSREKKESFPLTVTSAQKNPTAFYLCASSDKTGTIHQPQHFGDGTRLSIL.

V is TRBV27 and J is TRBJ1-5; 8 bases fit TRBD1. Germline trimming cut 5 bases from V and 9 bases from J; bases unmatched to any gene: 9. The CDR3 spans 14 residues. The germline gives CDR1 MNHEY, CDR2 SMNVEV (reference sequence). DNA of the CDR3: TGTGCCAGCAGTACAGGGGGGGCAGAACGGCCCCAGCATTTT. It encodes CASSTGGAERPQHF.

This chain connects TRBV6-1 to TRBJ2-7; 11 nucleotides match TRBD2. The CDR3 totals 16 residues. Germline trimming cut 4 bases from V and 2 bases from J; bases unmatched to any gene: 7. CDR1 is MNHNS and CDR2 is SASEGT in the germline V gene. Here the CDR3 reads CASSGPTSGIPYEQYF. The CDR3 DNA reads TGTGCCAGCAGTGGGCCGACTAGCGGGATTCCCTACGAGCAGTACTTC.

CDR3 coding DNA: TGTGCCAGCAGTTACTCGATAGGACAGGGTGATGGCTACACCTTC. Translation: CASSYSIGQGDGYTF. The chain employs TRBV6-5 and TRBJ1-2; 8 bases fit TRBD1. Germline trimming cut 0 bases from V and 6 bases from J; bases unmatched to any gene: 6. Germline CDR1 is MNHEY and CDR2 is SVGAGI. The CDR3 loop spans 15 amino acids.

This chain joins TRBV3-1 (or the pseudogene TRBV3-2) and TRBJ1-6, with D perhaps TRBD1 (6 bases). V lost 4 bases to trimming and J lost 15 bases, with 28 bases between them. Germline assignment: CDR1 LGHDT and CDR2 YNNKEL (reference sequence). This CDR3 is 17 amino acids long. The CDR3 spells CASSPVYQGRYGWLLHF. As DNA, the CDR3 is TGTGCCAGCAGCCCCGTTTATCAGGGGCGGTATGGTTGGCTCCTCCACTTT.

The chain carries TRBV27 and TRBJ2-7, with TRBD1 matching 7 bases. V gave up 2 bases and J gave up 0 bases; unmatched junction bases: 4. CDR3 length equals 15 residues. Germline CDR1 is MNHEY and CDR2 is SMNVEV (reference sequence). The CDR3 is CASSLKGASSYEQYF. Here the CDR3 DNA reads TGTGCCAGCAGTTTAAAGGGGGCTAGCTCCTACGAGCAGTACTTC.

This clone occurred a few times. The chain combines TRBV20-1 with TRBJ2-7; TRBD1 matches at 9 bases. The CDR3 consists of 16 residues. The germline gives CDR1 DFQATT, CDR2 SNEGSKA (reference sequence). V was clipped by 3 bases and J by 6 bases; unmatched bases: 15. CDR3 residues: CSASGGGGTGNSEQYF. The CDR3 DNA reads TGCAGTGCTAGTGGTGGCGGCGGGACAGGGAACTCCGAGCAGTACTTC.

The rearrangement joins TRBV11-2 to TRBJ1-5, with 10 bases that match TRBD1. This CDR3 is built from 15 residues. From germline, CDR1 is SGHAT and CDR2 FQNNGV. Trimming at V came to 1 base and at J to 3 bases, leaving 0 bases not matched to a gene. CDR3 nucleotides: TGTGCCAGCAGCTTAGGACAGGGGGCCAATCAGCCCCAGCATTTT. Its protein product is CASSLGQGANQPQHF.

The chain has TRBV5-6 and TRBJ2-5; 8 positions match TRBD2. Trimming at V came to 6 bases and at J to 1 base, leaving 5 bases not matched to a gene. The germline gives CDR1 SGHDT, CDR2 YYEEEE. The CDR3 is 14 amino acids. The CDR3 protein is CASTRGGAQETQYF. The CDR3 DNA reads as TGTGCCAGCACCCGGGGGGGGGCCCAAGAGACCCAGTACTTC. Drawing the rest from reference TRBV5-6 and TRBJ2-5, the complete variable domain is DAGVTQSPTHLIKTRGQQVTLRCSPKSGHDTVSWYQQALGQGPQFIFQYYEEEERQRGNFPDRFSGHQFPNYSSELNVNALLLGDSALYLCASTRGGAQETQYFGPGTRLLVL.

This clone was seen only once. This chain uses TRBV6-6 with TRBJ2-5; possible D gene TRBD2, 5 bases. Germline assignment: CDR1 MNHNY and CDR2 SVGAGI (reference sequence). V lost 6 bases to trimming and J lost 4 bases, with 15 bases between them. The CDR3 consists of 14 residues. Here the CDR3 reads CASSPLSEVETQYF. Written as DNA, the CDR3 is TGTGCCAGCAGCCCCCTTAGCGAGGTAGAGACCCAGTACTTC.

J is TRBJ2-1 and V is TRBV4-1, with 8 bases that match TRBD2. This CDR3 contains 16 residues. The germline V gene encodes CDR1 MGHRA and CDR2 YSYEKL. Unmatched junction bases numbered 14, after V lost 1 base and J lost 12 bases. The CDR3 DNA reads as TGCGCCAGCAGCCAAGTCGGGGGGGGCATAACCTTGGGGCAGTTCTTC. Encoded protein: CASSQVGGGITLGQFF.

V usage is TRBV2 and J usage is TRBJ2-3; TRBD1 is a possible D gene (6 bases). CDR3 length equals 15 residues. Trimming shortened V by 5 bases and J by 2 bases, and 14 bases separated the two germline ends. The germline V gene has CDR1 SNHLY and CDR2 FYNNEI. The CDR3 spells CASSINRQVTDTQYF. Here the CDR3 DNA reads TGTGCCAGCAGTATAAACCGACAGGTCACAGATACGCAGTATTTT.

This clone was seen repeatedly, ten times or more. The V and J genes are TRBV2 and TRBJ2-1; 9 bases line up with TRBD2. V shed 6 bases, J shed 7 bases, and the junction held 10 bases outside the gene matches. The CDR3 loop spans 15 amino acids. Germline CDR1 and CDR2: SNHLY and FYNNEI. CDR3 DNA sequence: TGTGCCAGCAGCGAGGCGGGGGGGCATCGTAATGAGCAGTTCTTC. Translating it yields CASSEAGGHRNEQFF.

This clone was seen once. The V and J genes are TRBV6-5 and TRBJ1-5; no clear D gene. V was clipped by 6 bases and J by 0 bases, with 9 bases between them. Germline CDR1 is MNHEY and CDR2 is SVGAGI. The CDR3 contains 14 residues. The CDR3 region is CASSSHNSNQPQHF. For the CDR3, the DNA is TGTGCCAGCAGCTCACATAATAGCAATCAGCCCCAGCATTTT.

The chain employs TRBV2 and TRBJ2-5, with 10 bases identical to TRBD2. V shed 7 bases and J 7 bases; nucleotides not matched to a gene: 12. CDR3 length: 15 amino acids. Germline lookup yields CDR1 SNHLY and CDR2 FYNNEI. Here the CDR3 reads CASNGGLAGVGTQYF. CDR3 in DNA: TGTGCCAGCAACGGAGGTCTAGCGGGAGTCGGGACCCAGTACTTC.

The J gene is TRBJ1-1, the V gene TRBV18; TRBD1 matches at 9 bases. The trim removed 0 bases at V and 1 base at J, leaving 0 bases unmatched. Germline CDR1 reads KGHSH; CDR2 reads LQKENI. The CDR3 covers 15 residues. The CDR3 DNA is TGTGCCAGCTCACCACCGGGACAGGGGAACACTGAAGCTTTCTTT. Translated, it gives CASSPPGQGNTEAFF.

The CDR3 region is CASSPRGTRDSYEQYF. As DNA, the CDR3 is TGTGCCAGCAGCCCGAGGGGGACAAGGGACAGTTACGAGCAGTACTTC. This chain uses TRBV13 with TRBJ2-7; 7 bases match TRBD1. The CDR3 covers 16 residues. V gave up 5 bases and J gave up 4 bases; unmatched junction bases: 14. Germline CDR1 reads PRHDT; CDR2 reads FYEKMQ (reference sequence). Variable domain in full (rest from reference TRBV13 and TRBJ2-7): AAGVIQSPRHLIKEKRETATLKCYPIPRHDTVYWYQQGPGQDPQFLISFYEKMQSDKGSIPDRFSAQQFSDYHSELNMSSLELGDSALYFCASSPRGTRDSYEQYFGPGTRLTVT.

This chain connects TRBV6-5 to TRBJ1-1, with 7 nucleotides matching TRBD1. Looked up from germline, CDR1 is MNHEY and CDR2 is SVGAGI. V lost 6 bases and J lost 1; bases outside the gene matches: 5. The CDR3 sequence is 14 residues long. As DNA, the CDR3 is TGTGCCAGCAGACACCGGGACAGGAACACTGAAGCTTTCTTT. Its translation is CASRHRDRNTEAFF.

This clone was counted a single time. The chain carries TRBV19 and TRBJ2-7; 8 bases map to TRBD2. V lost 4 bases to trimming and J lost 5 bases; unmatched junction nucleotides: 7. The germline CDR1 and CDR2 sequences are LNHDA and SQIVND (reference sequence). The CDR3 extends over 14 amino acids. The CDR3 is CASSRSGGRDEQYF. Here the CDR3 DNA reads TGTGCCAGTAGTAGATCGGGGGGGAGGGACGAGCAGTACTTC. Looking up the rest from reference TRBV19 and TRBJ2-7 gives the full variable domain: DGGITQSPKYLFRKEGQNVTLSCEQNLNHDAMYWYRQDPGQGLRLIYYSQIVNDFQKGDIAEGYSVSREKKESFPLTVTSAQKNPTAFYLCASSRSGGRDEQYFGPGTRLTVT.

The table lists this clone with a few counts. The V gene is TRBV7-3, the J gene TRBJ1-4; D not resolved. Germline V CDR1 and CDR2: SGHTA, FQGTGA. The CDR3 length is 15 residues. The V end lost 5 bases, the J end lost 4 bases, and 14 bases lay between the germline ends. The CDR3 loop reads CASSTYPGINEKLFF. The CDR3 DNA sequence: TGTGCCAGCAGCACGTATCCGGGGATTAATGAAAAACTGTTTTTT.

The chain uses TRBV29-1 and TRBJ1-2; no definite D call. The CDR3 length is 12 residues. Trimming pared 6 bases from V and 0 bases from J, leaving 8 bases between. Germline CDR1 is SQVTM and CDR2 is ANQGSEA. In nucleotides, the CDR3 is TGCAGCGTGTCTAGTGCTAACTATGGCTACACCTTC. Residues: CSVSSANYGYTF.

This clone was counted a few times. The V gene is TRBV5-1, the J gene TRBJ2-3, with D possibly matching TRBD1 (6 bases). CDR3 length: 16 residues. CDR1 SGHRS and CDR2 YFSETQ come from the germline V gene. The V gene lost 4 bases and the J gene lost 2 bases, with 17 bases spanning the gap. CDR3 residues: CASSLSGAGVTDTQYF. CDR3 DNA sequence: TGCGCCAGCAGCCTGAGTGGGGCAGGGGTCACAGATACGCAGTATTTT.

The chain uses TRBV7-8 and TRBJ1-3; D remains ambiguous. CDR3 length: 12 amino acids. The V gene's germline CDR1 is SGHVS and CDR2 FQNEAQ. With 3 bases removed from V and 3 bases from J, the gap between germline ends came to 3 bases. The CDR3 DNA follows: TGTGCCAGCAGCTTTTATGGAAACACCATATATTTT. As protein: CASSFYGNTIYF.

This sequence joins TRBV30 and TRBJ1-5; 11 bases are shared with TRBD1. The trim removed 2 bases at V and 6 bases at J, leaving 6 bases unmatched. The germline CDR1 and CDR2 sequences are GTSNPN and SVGIG (reference sequence). The CDR3 consists of 15 residues. This CDR3 reads CAWSLGTGGSQPQHF. In nucleotides, the CDR3 is TGTGCCTGGAGTCTCGGGACAGGGGGGAGTCAGCCCCAGCATTTT.